This T cell receptor (beta chain) was identified during a study of CD8+CD57+ T cells in acquired aplastic anemia. The template used for profiling TCR beta VDJ and CDR3 was genomic DNA. Each CDR3 protein gets one entry after TCRdb re-called the reads with MiXCR. The sample yields about 130,000 distinct CDR3 sequences, more than 35% seen once. This clonotype was seen at least ten times. Its specificity is unknown. The CDR3 runs to 14 residues. Germline V gene data show CDR1 as SGHRS and CDR2 as YFSETQ. Between the trimmed V and J ends, which lost 6 bases and 3 bases, there was a span of 10 bases. The study, taken as a whole, reports: CD8+ Simpson's diversity did not differ significantly between patients and controls. Patients shared around 31 CD8+ CDR3 sequences with controls.

This rearrangement joins TRBV5-1 to TRBJ1-6; D remains unclear. Sequenced: sorted CD4+, CD8+, or CD8+CD57+ T cells (not recorded which) from PBMCs. The sequence came from a human donor in good health, serving as a control. The CDR3 loop is CASKIADYNSPLHF. In DNA, the CDR3 is TGCGCCAGCAAGATTGCGGACTATAATTCACCCCTCCACTTT.